What follows are 10 T cell receptor beta chains derived from one specimen sequenced in a study of cytomegalovirus exposure and HLA in healthy donors (dated by TCRdb to the late 2010s). Preparation of the library involved the immunoSEQ multiplex PCR assay. For the multiplex PCR, a mixture combining 60 forward primers for TCR Vbeta segments and 13 reverse primers for TCR Jbeta segments was used. TCRdb holds this immuneACCESS table with in-frame rearrangements only. Some clones are missing; in checked studies, unresolved V genes explain under half, and the rest has no known cause. The sample table records approximately 46,000 clones. The leading ten clones occupy approximately 8.8% of the sample. The sample comprised PBMCs. Source of these receptors: a male donor in good health and CMV-seronegative.

The chain uses TRBV2 and TRBJ2-7; 8 positions agree with TRBD2. CDR1 and CDR2 from the germline V gene are SNHLY and FYNNEI. The CDR3 totals 13 residues. Germline trimming cut 8 bases from V and 7 bases from J; bases unmatched to any gene: 10. CDR3 coding DNA: TGTGCCAGCGGCGGAGCGGGAGCAGGGGAGCAGTACTTC. Protein product: CASGGAGAGEQYF. Combining the CDR3 with reference TRBV2 and TRBJ2-7 gives the whole variable domain EPEVTQTPSHQVTQMGQEVILRCVPISNHLYFYWYRQILGQKVEFLVSFYNNEISEKSEIFDDQFSVERPDGSNFTLKIRSTKLEDSAMYFCASGGAGAGEQYFGPGTRLTVT.

This chain joins TRBV27 and TRBJ2-3, with 8 bases identical to TRBD1. After removal of 8 bases from V and 1 base from J, the junction contained 8 bases not matched to a gene. CDR3 size: 15 residues. Per the germline V gene, CDR1 is MNHEY and CDR2 is SMNVEV (reference sequence). The CDR3 nucleotides are TGTGCCAGCGGACTTCGGACAGGGCGCACAGATACGCAGTATTTT. It translates to CASGLRTGRTDTQYF.

V usage is TRBV6-5 and J usage is TRBJ1-1; a possible D gene is TRBD1 (5 bases). The CDR3 runs 12 residues. V was shortened by 4 bases and J by 11 bases, with 14 bases between the two germline ends. CDR1 is MNHEY, CDR2 SVGAGI, per germline. Written as DNA, the CDR3 is TGTGCCAGCAGTTCGACCGGGGGGAGGGCTTTCTTT. Its translation is CASSSTGGRAFF.

The chain joins TRBV6-5 to TRBJ1-1, with 7 bases that match TRBD1. V dropped 6 bases and J dropped 2; count of bases not matched to a gene: 6. The CDR3 totals 14 residues. The germline CDR1 and CDR2 sequences are MNHEY and SVGAGI. The CDR3 DNA sequence: TGTGCCAGCAGGTCAACAGGGGAAAACACTGAAGCTTTCTTT. Protein: CASRSTGENTEAFF.

The V and J genes are TRBV5-1 and TRBJ2-7, with 9 bases identical to TRBD2. CDR3 size: 14 residues. Germline CDR1 is SGHRS and CDR2 is YFSETQ. The V segment lost 4 bases and the J segment 2 bases; nucleotides outside the gene matches: 4. The CDR3, as DNA: TGCGCCAGCAGCGTCGAGCGGGGGGCCTACGAGCAGTACTTC. Translated, it gives CASSVERGAYEQYF.

The rearrangement uses TRBV15 and TRBJ2-2, with 7 bases that match TRBD1. The CDR3 contains 15 residues. V lost 6 bases, J lost 3 bases, and 7 bases stayed unmatched. Germline CDR1 and CDR2: LNHNV and YYDKDF (reference sequence). CDR3 loop: CATRLGGADTGELFF. The CDR3 coding sequence is TGTGCCACCAGGTTAGGGGGCGCTGACACCGGGGAGCTGTTTTTT.

This sequence joins TRBV30 and TRBJ1-5, with D perhaps matching TRBD1 (5 bases). Trimming removed 5 bases from V and 0 bases from J, with 11 bases in between. The CDR3 sequence is 14 residues long. In germline, CDR1 is GTSNPN, CDR2 SVGIG (reference sequence). This CDR3 is CAWGGLDSNQPQHF. CDR3 nucleotides: TGTGCCTGGGGGGGACTCGATAGCAATCAGCCCCAGCATTTT.

This chain links TRBV4-1 with TRBJ1-2; possibly TRBD1 for D (5 bases). There are 16 residues in the CDR3. Between the trimmed V and J ends, which lost 4 bases and 0 bases, there was a span of 15 bases. CDR1 is MGHRA, CDR2 YSYEKL, per germline. The CDR3 loop reads CASSRRAGTTNYGYTF. CDR3 nucleotides: TGCGCCAGCAGCCGTAGAGCCGGGACTACTAACTATGGCTACACCTTC.

The J gene is TRBJ2-7, the V gene TRBV5-6; 12 bases agree with TRBD2. CDR3 length equals 15 residues. V lost 0 bases, J lost 9 bases, and 7 bases stayed unmatched. Germline-derived CDR1 and CDR2 are SGHDT and YYEEEE. The CDR3 reads CASSLGTSGVNRQYF. The CDR3 DNA follows: TGTGCCAGCAGCTTGGGGACTAGCGGGGTCAATCGGCAGTACTTC. The variable domain in full, completed from reference TRBV5-6 and TRBJ2-7, reads DAGVTQSPTHLIKTRGQQVTLRCSPKSGHDTVSWYQQALGQGPQFIFQYYEEEERQRGNFPDRFSGHQFPNYSSELNVNALLLGDSALYLCASSLGTSGVNRQYFGPGTRLTVT.

The CDR3 nucleotides are TGCGCCAGCAGCTTGGGGCAGAACGGGGAGACCCAGTACTTC. Amino acids: CASSLGQNGETQYF. The chain carries TRBV5-1 and TRBJ2-5, with D unresolved. The V and J ends lost 0 bases and 5 bases respectively, with 11 bases between them. Germline V lookup: CDR1 SGHRS, CDR2 YFSETQ. CDR3 length equals 14 residues.